This passage covers 10 T cell receptor beta chains from one sample sequenced in a study of OX40 agonist ivuxolimab in advanced cancers. The repertoire was sequenced with immunoSEQ multiplex PCR; TCRdb's copy has only in-frame clones and lacks some. In the table there are about 22,000 clones, 86% of which are singletons. The sample here was CD4+ or CD8+ T cells sorted from blood, taken in a trial of the OX40 agonist ivuxolimab. These receptors all stem from an adult with an advanced solid tumor such as melanoma, head and neck, liver or kidney cancer.

This rearrangement joins TRBV5-8 to TRBJ2-1, with 7 bases matching TRBD2. Germline values: CDR1 SGHTS, CDR2 YDEGEE. The CDR3 extends over 16 amino acids. Trimming cost V 1 base and J 3 bases; bases outside gene matches: 7. CDR3 residues: CASSLTTSDSYNEQFF. CDR3 bases: TGTGCCAGCAGCTTGACTACTAGCGATAGCTACAATGAGCAGTTCTTC.

V usage is TRBV7-3 and J usage is TRBJ2-5, with a tentative D call TRBD2 (6 bases). The V gene lost 2 bases and the J gene lost 5 bases, with 18 bases spanning the gap. Germline loops: CDR1 SGHTA, CDR2 FQGTGA. The CDR3 sequence is 16 residues long. The CDR3 nucleotides are TGTGCCAGCAGCTTATGGGGGGACTCCCCGAGGGAGACCCAGTACTTC. It encodes CASSLWGDSPRETQYF.

As for this clone: Different DNA sequences within this sample yield the same CDR3. The chain couples TRBV28 to TRBJ2-7; no definite D call. Trimming shortened V by 2 bases and J by 3 bases, and 11 bases separated the two germline ends. The CDR3 has 14 residues. The germline gives CDR1 MDHEN, CDR2 SYDVKM. CDR3 bases: TGTGCCAGCAGTTTAGAAGGGCAAATCTACGAGCAGTACTTC. This sequence encodes CASSLEGQIYEQYF. Complete variable domain (other parts from reference TRBV28 and TRBJ2-7): DVKVTQSSRYLVKRTGEKVFLECVQDMDHENMFWYRQDPGLGLRLIYFSYDVKMKEKGDIPEGYSVSREKKERFSLILESASTNQTSMYLCASSLEGQIYEQYFGPGTRLTVT.

The V and J genes are TRBV27 and TRBJ1-6; TRBD1 might be the D (5 bases). V lost 4 bases to trimming and J lost 5 bases, with 9 bases between them. Germline loops: CDR1 MNHEY, CDR2 SMNVEV (reference sequence). CDR3 length: 14 amino acids. The CDR3 here is CASSWGSNNSPLHF. The CDR3 DNA is TGTGCCAGCAGTTGGGGCAGTAATAATTCACCCCTCCACTTT.

The rearrangement uses TRBV27 and TRBJ2-1; D perhaps matches TRBD2 (6 bases). This CDR3 has 15 amino acids. Germline assignment: CDR1 MNHEY and CDR2 SMNVEV (reference sequence). Trimming cost V 5 bases and J 3 bases, with 14 bases left between them. CDR3 in DNA: TGTGCCAGCAGTGTGACTAGTAGCCGCTACAATGAGCAGTTCTTC. Amino acids: CASSVTSSRYNEQFF.

This CDR3 is CASSLTASQPQHF. As DNA, the CDR3 is TGTGCCAGCAGCCTGACGGCAAGCCAGCCCCAGCATTTT. V is TRBV11-3 and J is TRBJ1-5; unclear D gene. Looked up from germline, CDR1 is SGHNT and CDR2 is YENEEA. The CDR3 has 13 residues. V was trimmed by 5 bases and J by 7 bases, leaving 12 bases between them.

This clone was counted between two and nine times. The chain employs TRBV2 and TRBJ1-1; D may be TRBD1 (6 bases). Trimming took 7 bases from V and 5 from J, leaving 11 bases between them. The germline gives CDR1 SNHLY, CDR2 FYNNEI. The CDR3 length is 12 residues. Written as DNA, the CDR3 is TGTGCCAGCAAAATACAGGGAACTGAAGCTTTCTTT. Encoded protein: CASKIQGTEAFF.

This chain uses TRBV19 with TRBJ2-2; D is ambiguous. The V end lost 3 bases, the J end lost 4 bases, and 6 bases lay between the germline ends. In germline, CDR1 is LNHDA, CDR2 SQIVND (reference sequence). The CDR3 is made up of 13 amino acids. CDR3 nucleotide sequence: TGTGCCAGTAGTATCCCCCTCACCGGGGAGCTGTTTTTT. This sequence encodes CASSIPLTGELFF.

The gene calls are TRBV13 and TRBJ2-7; no definite D call. The V end was cut by 4 bases, the J end by 2 bases, with 12 bases between. Germline-derived CDR1 and CDR2 are PRHDT and FYEKMQ (reference sequence). This CDR3 is built from 14 residues. The CDR3 reads CASSSSLTAYEQYF. The DNA of the CDR3 is TGTGCCAGCAGCTCGTCGTTGACGGCCTACGAGCAGTACTTC. Combining the CDR3 with reference TRBV13 and TRBJ2-7 gives the whole variable domain AAGVIQSPRHLIKEKRETATLKCYPIPRHDTVYWYQQGPGQDPQFLISFYEKMQSDKGSIPDRFSAQQFSDYHSELNMSSLELGDSALYFCASSSSLTAYEQYFGPGTRLTVT.

J is TRBJ2-1 and V is TRBV19; TRBD2 matches at 15 bases. V dropped 4 bases and J dropped 6; count of bases not matched to a gene: 4. Germline CDR1 LNHDA, CDR2 SQIVND (reference sequence). The CDR3 totals 16 residues. CDR3 sequence: CASSTGLAGGVNEQFF. CDR3 DNA: TGTGCCAGTAGTACGGGACTAGCGGGAGGAGTCAATGAGCAGTTCTTC.